What follows are 6 T cell receptor beta chains derived from one specimen sequenced in a study of blood T cell repertoires in COVID-19. TCRdb keeps only in-frame clones here, not all; method: immunoSEQ multiplex PCR. The sample consists of 180,000 or so clones, about 85% of them appearing once. Sequencing used peripheral blood. The receptors come from a young man with acute or convalescent COVID-19.

The chain recombines TRBV18 with TRBJ1-1; D ambiguous. V lost 1 base and J lost 2, with 11 bases in between. Per the germline V gene, CDR1 is KGHSH and CDR2 is LQKENI. The CDR3 contains 15 residues. CDR3 loop: CASSPQTGINTEAFF. CDR3 nucleotides: TGTGCCAGCTCACCACAAACCGGGATTAACACTGAAGCTTTCTTT.

The chain is built from TRBV5-1 and TRBJ2-1, with 15 nucleotides matching TRBD2. The CDR3 length is 17 residues. CDR1 and CDR2 from the germline V gene are SGHRS and YFSETQ. V lost 4 bases to trimming and J lost 2 bases; unmatched junction nucleotides: 4. The CDR3 here is CASSPRTSGGAYNEQFF. CDR3 coding DNA: TGCGCCAGCAGCCCACGGACTAGCGGGGGGGCCTACAATGAGCAGTTCTTC.

Only a few counts were recorded for this clone. The rearrangement uses TRBV6-5 and TRBJ1-1; weak D call: TRBD1 (5 bases). CDR1 and CDR2 from the germline V gene are MNHEY and SVGAGI. The CDR3 covers 15 residues. V dropped 6 bases and J dropped 0 bases, with 14 bases sitting between them. The CDR3 reads CASRYQDKMNTEAFF. The DNA of the CDR3 is TGTGCCAGCAGGTACCAGGACAAAATGAACACTGAAGCTTTCTTT.

The chain has TRBV29-1 and TRBJ1-4; D is perhaps TRBD1 (6 bases). This CDR3 has 12 residues. V was pared by 7 bases and J by 5 bases, with 11 bases between. The germline V gene encodes CDR1 SQVTM and CDR2 ANQGSEA. As DNA, the CDR3 is TGCAGCGCCGGACAGTTAAATGAAAAACTGTTTTTT. Its protein is CSAGQLNEKLFF.

The chain uses TRBV3-1 (or the pseudogene TRBV3-2) and TRBJ1-2; D is unresolved. Trimming pared 1 base from V and 6 bases from J, leaving 6 bases between. This CDR3 is built from 12 residues. Germline V CDR1 and CDR2: LGHDT, YNNKEL (reference sequence). As DNA, the CDR3 is TGTGCCAGCAGCCAAGGAGGGCATGGCTACACCTTC. Protein sequence: CASSQGGHGYTF.

This chain uses TRBV5-1 with TRBJ1-6; tentatively, D is TRBD1 (5 bases). CDR1 is SGHRS, CDR2 YFSETQ, per germline. The CDR3 has 12 amino acids. The V end lost 5 bases, the J end lost 9 bases, and 9 bases lay between the germline ends. The CDR3 loop is CASRSGLSPLHF. Written as DNA, the CDR3 is TGCGCCAGCAGATCAGGGCTTTCACCCCTCCACTTT.